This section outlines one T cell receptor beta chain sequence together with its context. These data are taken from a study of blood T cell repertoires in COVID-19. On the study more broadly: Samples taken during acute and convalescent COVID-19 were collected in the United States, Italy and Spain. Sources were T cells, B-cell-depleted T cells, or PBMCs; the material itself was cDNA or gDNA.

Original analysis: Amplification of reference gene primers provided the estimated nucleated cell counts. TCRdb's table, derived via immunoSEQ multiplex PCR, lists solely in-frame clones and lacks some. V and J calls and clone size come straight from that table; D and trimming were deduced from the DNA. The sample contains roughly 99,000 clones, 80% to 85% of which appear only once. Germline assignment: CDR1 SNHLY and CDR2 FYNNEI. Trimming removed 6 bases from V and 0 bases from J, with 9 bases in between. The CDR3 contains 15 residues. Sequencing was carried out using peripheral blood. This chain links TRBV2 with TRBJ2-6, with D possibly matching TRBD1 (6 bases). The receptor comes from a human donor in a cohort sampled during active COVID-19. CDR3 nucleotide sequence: TGTGCCAGCAGCTGGACAGACTCTGGGGCCAACGTCCTGACTTTC. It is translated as CASSWTDSGANVLTF.